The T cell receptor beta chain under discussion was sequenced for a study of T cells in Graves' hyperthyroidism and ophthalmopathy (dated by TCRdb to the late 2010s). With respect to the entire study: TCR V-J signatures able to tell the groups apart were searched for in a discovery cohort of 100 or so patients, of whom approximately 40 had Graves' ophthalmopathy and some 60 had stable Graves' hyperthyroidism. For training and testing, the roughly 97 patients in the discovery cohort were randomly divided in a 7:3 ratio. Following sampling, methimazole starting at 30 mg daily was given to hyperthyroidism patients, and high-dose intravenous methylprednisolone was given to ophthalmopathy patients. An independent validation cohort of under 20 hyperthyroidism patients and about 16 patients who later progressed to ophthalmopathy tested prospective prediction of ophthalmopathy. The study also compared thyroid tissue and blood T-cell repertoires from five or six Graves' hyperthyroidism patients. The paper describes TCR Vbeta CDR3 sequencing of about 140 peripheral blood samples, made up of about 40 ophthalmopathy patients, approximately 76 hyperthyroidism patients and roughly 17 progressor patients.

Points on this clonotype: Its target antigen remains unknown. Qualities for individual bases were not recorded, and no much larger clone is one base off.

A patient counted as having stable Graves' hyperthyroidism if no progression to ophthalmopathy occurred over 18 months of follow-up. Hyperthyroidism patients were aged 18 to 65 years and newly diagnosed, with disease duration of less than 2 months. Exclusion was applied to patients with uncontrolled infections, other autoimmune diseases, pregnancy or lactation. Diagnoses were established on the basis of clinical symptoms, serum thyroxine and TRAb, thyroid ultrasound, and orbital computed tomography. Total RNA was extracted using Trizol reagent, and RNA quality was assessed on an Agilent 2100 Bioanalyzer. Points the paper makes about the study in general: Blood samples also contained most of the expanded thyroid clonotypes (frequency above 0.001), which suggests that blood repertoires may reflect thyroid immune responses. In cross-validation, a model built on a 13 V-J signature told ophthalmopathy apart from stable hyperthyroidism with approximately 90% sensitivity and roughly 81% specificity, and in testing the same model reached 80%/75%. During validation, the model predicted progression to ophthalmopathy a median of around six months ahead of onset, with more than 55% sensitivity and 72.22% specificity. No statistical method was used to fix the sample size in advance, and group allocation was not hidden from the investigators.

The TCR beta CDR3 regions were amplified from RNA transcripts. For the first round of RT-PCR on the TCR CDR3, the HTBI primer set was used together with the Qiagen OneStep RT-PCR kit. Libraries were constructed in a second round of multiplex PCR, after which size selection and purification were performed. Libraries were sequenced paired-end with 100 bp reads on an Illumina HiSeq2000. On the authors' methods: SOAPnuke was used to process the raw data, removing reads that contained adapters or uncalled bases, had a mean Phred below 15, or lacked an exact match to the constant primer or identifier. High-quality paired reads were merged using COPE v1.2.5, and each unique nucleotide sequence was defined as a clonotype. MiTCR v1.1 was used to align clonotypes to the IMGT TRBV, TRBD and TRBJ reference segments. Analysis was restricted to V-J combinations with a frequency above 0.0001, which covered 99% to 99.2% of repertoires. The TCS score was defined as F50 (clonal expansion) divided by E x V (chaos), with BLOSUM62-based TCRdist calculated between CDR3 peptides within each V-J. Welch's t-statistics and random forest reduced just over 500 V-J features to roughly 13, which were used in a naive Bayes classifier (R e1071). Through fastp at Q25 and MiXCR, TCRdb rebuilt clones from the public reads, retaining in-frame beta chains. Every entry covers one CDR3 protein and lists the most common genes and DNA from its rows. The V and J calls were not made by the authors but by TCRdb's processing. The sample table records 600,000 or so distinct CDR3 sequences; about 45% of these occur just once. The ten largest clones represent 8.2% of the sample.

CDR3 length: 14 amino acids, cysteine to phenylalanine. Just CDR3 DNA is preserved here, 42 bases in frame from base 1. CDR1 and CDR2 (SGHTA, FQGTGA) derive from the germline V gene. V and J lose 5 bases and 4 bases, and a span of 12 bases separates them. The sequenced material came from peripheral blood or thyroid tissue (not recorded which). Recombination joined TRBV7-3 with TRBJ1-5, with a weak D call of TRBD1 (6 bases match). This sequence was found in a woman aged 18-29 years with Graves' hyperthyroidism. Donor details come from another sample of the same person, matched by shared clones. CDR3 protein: CASSQDSRNQPQHF. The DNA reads TGTGCCAGCAGCCAGGACAGCAGGAATCAGCCCCAGCATTTT.